Listed here are 30 T cell receptor beta chains from one sample, sequenced in a study of blood T cell repertoires in COVID-19. TCRdb's copy holds only in-frame clones and misses some; the assay was immunoSEQ multiplex PCR. The sample holds 300,000 to 450,000 clones, 70% to 90% seen once. Sequencing was done on a sample of peripheral blood. The source of these receptors is a woman aged 55-69 years with COVID-19, enrolled during active disease.

The chain is built from TRBV27 and TRBJ1-1; tentatively, D is TRBD1 (6 bases). Germline V gene lookup returns CDR1 MNHEY and CDR2 SMNVEV (reference sequence). Trimming stripped 6 bases from V and 1 base from J, with 12 bases between. The CDR3 runs 14 residues. CDR3 nucleotide sequence: TGTGCCAGCAGCTCGGACAGAAAGAACACTGAAGCTTTCTTT. It yields the protein CASSSDRKNTEAFF.

This chain links TRBV7-6 with TRBJ1-2; 9 nucleotides align to TRBD1. J gave up 4 bases and V 5 bases, and 2 bases lay outside the gene matches. The germline gives CDR1 SGHVS, CDR2 FNYEAQ. The CDR3 is 13 residues long. For the CDR3, the DNA is TGTGCCAGCAGCCCGGGACAGGGCTATGGCTACACCTTC. Translation gives CASSPGQGYGYTF.

This sequence joins TRBV10-3 and TRBJ1-2; D might be TRBD1 (6 bases). Germline V lookup: CDR1 ENHRY, CDR2 SYGVKD. The CDR3 runs to 16 residues. Trimming took off 0 bases at V and 8 bases at J, with 19 bases between the two ends. The DNA of the CDR3 is TGTGCCATCAGTGAGTCAAGTGGGGGCGCGGTGCGGGGCTACACCTTC. Translated, it gives CAISESSGGAVRGYTF.

The CDR3 sequence is CASHRPQAGELFF. CDR3 coding DNA: TGTGCCAGCCACCGACCTCAGGCCGGGGAGCTGTTTTTT. This chain uses TRBV6-5 with TRBJ2-2; D is unclear. The CDR3 extends over 13 amino acids. Germline CDR1 MNHEY, CDR2 SVGAGI. With 8 bases removed from V and 6 bases from J, the gap between germline ends came to 13 bases.

The rearrangement joins TRBV6-5 to TRBJ2-1; 7 positions match TRBD1. The germline CDR1 and CDR2 sequences are MNHEY and SVGAGI. CDR3 length: 14 residues. Losses at the gene ends were 6 bases for V and 5 bases for J; bases not matched to a gene: 7. CDR3 loop: CASRGQHPHNEQFF. DNA for the CDR3: TGTGCCAGCAGGGGACAGCACCCCCACAATGAGCAGTTCTTC.

The chain carries TRBV5-1 and TRBJ2-2; the match to TRBD1 covers 10 bases. The CDR3 covers 16 residues. J gave up 6 bases and V 0 bases, and 5 bases lay outside the gene matches. Germline V gene sequence: CDR1 SGHRS, CDR2 YFSETQ. The CDR3 spells CASSLASTGGPGELFF. CDR3 nucleotides: TGCGCCAGCAGCTTGGCCTCGACAGGGGGCCCCGGGGAGCTGTTTTTT.

This clone has more than one count but fewer than ten. The rearrangement uses TRBV4-1 and TRBJ1-4; maybe TRBD1 (5 bases). This CDR3 is 17 amino acids long. The germline V and J ends were trimmed by 6 bases and 2 bases, with 19 bases remaining between them. CDR1 is MGHRA and CDR2 is YSYEKL in the germline V gene. For the CDR3, the DNA is TGCGCCAGCAGTTCCTCAGGGACTCACACGACTAATGAAAAACTGTTTTTT. Protein sequence: CASSSSGTHTTNEKLFF.

This chain connects TRBV9 to TRBJ1-2, with D tentatively TRBD1 (6 bases). The CDR3 is 13 residues long. CDR1 and CDR2 from the germline V gene are SGDLS and YYNGEE. V was clipped by 0 bases and J by 8 bases, with 11 bases between them. CDR3 sequence: CASSVDPGDGYTF. The CDR3 DNA follows: TGTGCCAGCAGCGTAGATCCAGGGGACGGCTACACCTTC.

This clone was found once. The CDR3 bases are TGTGCCAGCAGAGACAGGGGGTTTAACTATGGCTACACCTTC. It yields the protein CASRDRGFNYGYTF. The chain links TRBV5-6 to TRBJ1-2, with TRBD1 matching 9 bases. This CDR3 spans 14 amino acids. Germline trimming cut 5 bases from V and 1 base from J; bases unmatched to any gene: 3. Germline CDR1 SGHDT, CDR2 YYEEEE.

V usage is TRBV10-3 and J usage is TRBJ1-1; 7 nucleotides line up with TRBD1. This CDR3 contains 14 residues. Trimming at V came to 8 bases and at J to 0 bases, leaving 6 bases not matched to a gene. Looked up from germline, CDR1 is ENHRY and CDR2 is SYGVKD. The CDR3 region is CAIGLQGLNTEAFF. The CDR3 region has the DNA TGTGCCATCGGGTTACAGGGGTTGAACACTGAAGCTTTCTTT.

The chain uses TRBV18 and TRBJ1-1; TRBD1 might be the D (6 bases). The germline CDR1 and CDR2 sequences are KGHSH and LQKENI. Trimming removed 4 bases from V and 7 bases from J, with 10 bases in between. This CDR3 is built from 12 residues. The CDR3 sequence is CASSRTAIEAFF. CDR3 nucleotides: TGTGCCAGCTCACGGACAGCTATTGAAGCTTTCTTT.

This chain uses TRBV27 with TRBJ1-2, with 7 nucleotides matching TRBD1. The V and J ends lost 7 bases and 5 bases, in that order; junction bases with no gene match: 10. CDR1 is MNHEY and CDR2 is SMNVEV in the germline V gene (reference sequence). This CDR3 comprises 14 residues. CDR3 sequence: CASKVSVQGYGYTF. CDR3 DNA sequence: TGTGCCAGCAAGGTCTCGGTACAGGGGTATGGCTACACCTTC.

This rearrangement joins TRBV6-1 to TRBJ2-7; D gene uncertain. Deletions cut 2 bases from V and 4 bases from J, with 15 bases between. Germline-derived CDR1 and CDR2 are MNHNS and SASEGT. This CDR3 is 15 amino acids long. The CDR3: CASSESGGSRYEQYF. For the CDR3, the DNA is TGTGCCAGCAGTGAATCTGGCGGAAGTCGGTACGAGCAGTACTTC.

This clone appeared once. The sample holds other DNA sequences that translate to the same CDR3. The chain has TRBV19 and TRBJ1-1; no definite D call. The CDR3 loop spans 12 amino acids. CDR1 and CDR2 from the germline V gene are LNHDA and SQIVND (reference sequence). V lost 6 bases, J lost 1 base, and 6 bases lay in between. CDR3 sequence reads: CASSTGNTEAFF. CDR3 sequence (DNA): TGTGCCAGTAGCACGGGGAACACTGAAGCTTTCTTT.

The chain employs TRBV28 and TRBJ1-5; D uncertain. CDR3 length: 14 residues. Trimming took off 2 bases at V and 4 bases at J, with 9 bases between the two ends. Per germline, CDR1 MDHEN and CDR2 SYDVKM. The CDR3 reads CASSLGLTNQPQHF. CDR3 nucleotide sequence: TGTGCCAGCAGTTTAGGACTGACAAATCAGCCCCAGCATTTT.

The rearrangement uses TRBV27 and TRBJ1-2; 8 bases map to TRBD1. The CDR3 runs 14 residues. Per germline, CDR1 MNHEY and CDR2 SMNVEV (reference sequence). With 5 bases clipped from V and 7 bases from J, the junction kept 9 bases outside the gene matches. This chain's CDR3 is CASSRQGIVGGYTF. CDR3 nucleotide sequence: TGTGCCAGCAGTCGACAGGGGATCGTTGGTGGCTACACCTTC.

The chain uses TRBV7-9 and TRBJ2-2, with D possibly matching TRBD2 (6 bases). The V gene's germline CDR1 is SEHNR and CDR2 FQNEAQ (reference sequence). With 5 bases removed from V and 9 bases from J, the gap between germline ends came to 7 bases. The CDR3 sequence is 11 residues long. CDR3 nucleotides: TGTGCCAGCAGCCGGGAGTGGGAGCTGTTTTTT. Protein: CASSREWELFF.

The chain recombines TRBV19 with TRBJ2-1, with D uncertain. This CDR3 is 11 amino acids long. The V gene lost 4 bases and the J gene lost 4 bases, with 2 bases spanning the gap. CDR1 and CDR2 from the germline V gene are LNHDA and SQIVND (reference sequence). The CDR3 nucleotides read TGTGCCAGTAGTACTTACAATGAGCAGTTCTTC. Protein: CASSTYNEQFF. The variable domain in full, completed from reference TRBV19 and TRBJ2-1, reads DGGITQSPKYLFRKEGQNVTLSCEQNLNHDAMYWYRQDPGQGLRLIYYSQIVNDFQKGDIAEGYSVSREKKESFPLTVTSAQKNPTAFYLCASSTYNEQFFGPGTRLTVL.

The chain carries TRBV6-5 and TRBJ2-7, with TRBD2 matching 9 bases. Germline V gives CDR1 MNHEY, CDR2 SVGAGI. The CDR3 loop spans 16 amino acids. V lost 0 bases to trimming and J lost 2 bases; unmatched junction nucleotides: 5. The CDR3 protein is CASSYSGTSRPYEQYF. DNA for the CDR3: TGTGCCAGCAGTTACTCGGGGACTAGCAGGCCCTACGAGCAGTACTTC.

This rearrangement joins TRBV5-4 to TRBJ1-2, with a weak D call TRBD1 (6 bases). V lost 5 bases and J 3 bases, leaving 20 bases between the germline ends. This CDR3 is 16 amino acids long. The V gene's germline CDR1 is SGHNT and CDR2 YYREEE (reference sequence). For the CDR3, the DNA is TGTGCCAGCAGGCCGATGACAATTCCAGGGGACTATGGCTACACCTTC. Translated, it gives CASRPMTIPGDYGYTF. Combining the CDR3 with reference TRBV5-4 and TRBJ1-2 gives the whole variable domain ETGVTQSPTHLIKTRGQQVTLRCSSQSGHNTVSWYQQALGQGPQFIFQYYREEENGRGNFPPRFSGLQFPNYSSELNVNALELDDSALYLCASRPMTIPGDYGYTFGSGTRLTVV.

V and J are TRBV19 and TRBJ2-7; D may be TRBD2 (7 bases). Germline CDR1 is LNHDA and CDR2 is SQIVND (reference sequence). This CDR3 has 14 amino acids. Trimming stripped 4 bases from V and 3 bases from J, with 13 bases between. DNA of the CDR3: TGTGCCAGTAGTAGCGGGGGCGGCCTCTACGAGCAGTACTTC. Translated, it gives CASSSGGGLYEQYF.

The V call is TRBV5-5, the J call TRBJ1-1; D is unresolved. From germline, CDR1 is SGHKS and CDR2 YYEKEE (reference sequence). The CDR3 covers 11 residues. V was clipped by 0 bases and J by 10 bases, with 7 bases between them. The DNA for the CDR3 is TGTGCCAGCAGCTTGGCCGTTGTAGCTTTCTTT. Protein product: CASSLAVVAFF.

The gene calls are TRBV4-2 and TRBJ2-1; 9 bases agree with TRBD2. V lost 0 bases, J lost 7 bases, and 16 bases stayed unmatched. The CDR3 spans 19 residues. CDR1 LGHNA and CDR2 YNFKEQ come from the germline V gene. CDR3: CASSQDDGHGGGAWNEQFF. The CDR3 DNA follows: TGTGCCAGCAGCCAAGACGACGGTCATGGCGGGGGGGCCTGGAATGAGCAGTTCTTC.

The chain is built from TRBV29-1 and TRBJ1-2; D is uncertain. V lost 4 bases to trimming and J lost 3 bases, with 12 bases between them. Looked up from germline, CDR1 is SQVTM and CDR2 is ANQGSEA. The CDR3 length is 13 residues. The chain's CDR3 is CSVGGNWDYGYTF. The CDR3 region has the DNA TGCAGCGTTGGCGGGAATTGGGACTATGGCTACACCTTC.

This clone appeared once. The CDR3: CASRISSLMNTEAFF. The CDR3 DNA reads as TGCGCCAGCAGAATTTCCAGTTTAATGAACACTGAAGCTTTCTTT. This chain uses TRBV10-2 with TRBJ1-1; the D is unclear. CDR3 size: 15 residues. V gave up 6 bases and J gave up 0 bases, with 14 bases separating them. Germline V gene data show CDR1 as WSHSY and CDR2 as SAAADI.

This clone showed up just a few times. The chain combines TRBV4-2 with TRBJ2-4, with D hard to call. Germline V gene lookup returns CDR1 LGHNA and CDR2 YNFKEQ. The CDR3 consists of 15 residues. V dropped 1 base and J dropped 8 bases, with 15 bases sitting between them. As DNA, the CDR3 is TGTGCCAGCAGCCAAGCCCACTCCACCCTGCACATTCAGTACTTC. As protein: CASSQAHSTLHIQYF.

The chain recombines TRBV7-2 with TRBJ1-3; D is possibly TRBD1 (5 bases). The germline V gene encodes CDR1 SGHTA and CDR2 FQGNSA. The ends were cut back, 0 bases at V and 4 bases at J, with 10 bases in the middle. The CDR3 has 15 residues. The CDR3: CASSLAGGGGNTIYF. The CDR3 bases are TGTGCCAGCAGCTTAGCCGGGGGAGGCGGAAACACCATATATTTT. The variable domain in full, completed from reference TRBV7-2 and TRBJ1-3, reads GAGVSQSPSNKVTEKGKDVELRCDPISGHTALYWYRQSLGQGLEFLIYFQGNSAPDKSGLPSDRFSAERTGGSVSTLTIQRTQQEDSAVYLCASSLAGGGGNTIYFGEGSWLTVV.

The rearrangement links TRBV3-1 (or the pseudogene TRBV3-2) to TRBJ2-7, with 8 bases matching TRBD2. CDR1 and CDR2 from the germline V gene are LGHDT and YNNKEL (reference sequence). After removal of 5 bases from V and 4 bases from J, the junction contained 7 bases not matched to a gene. CDR3 length: 14 residues. The CDR3 loop is CASSSTGGLYEQYF. CDR3 in DNA: TGTGCCAGCAGCTCGACGGGGGGGCTTTACGAGCAGTACTTC.

The V and J genes are TRBV7-3 and TRBJ2-5; D possibly corresponds to TRBD2 (7 bases). V shed 1 base and J shed 5 bases, with 14 bases lying between them. In germline, CDR1 is SGHTA, CDR2 FQGTGA. The CDR3 extends over 15 amino acids. The CDR3 coding sequence is TGTGCCAGCAGCTTAAGCGGGGGCCAAAGGGAGACCCAGTACTTC. It is translated as CASSLSGGQRETQYF. Using reference TRBV7-3 and TRBJ2-5 for the parts outside the CDR3, the full variable domain is GAGVSQTPSNKVTEKGKYVELRCDPISGHTALYWYRQSLGQGPEFLIYFQGTGAADDSGLPNDRFFAVRPEGSVSTLKIQRTERGDSAVYLCASSLSGGQRETQYFGPGTRLLVL.

The chain joins TRBV28 to TRBJ2-1, with 7 nucleotides matching TRBD1. CDR3 length: 17 amino acids. Germline CDR1 MDHEN, CDR2 SYDVKM. Germline trimming cut 7 bases from V and 1 base from J; bases unmatched to any gene: 13. The CDR3 sequence: CASTHIGQAGSYNEQFF. CDR3 DNA sequence: TGTGCCAGCACTCACATCGGACAGGCCGGGTCCTACAATGAGCAGTTCTTC.